This entry features one T cell receptor beta chain sequence. Its cognate antigen is unknown. This entry is derived from a study of cytotoxic CD8 clonotypes in ibrutinib-treated CLL. Across the whole study: Patients: 11 relapsed/refractory, fewer than 16 treatment-naive, roughly 17 IGHV unmutated. General study points: Baseline clonality exceeded age-matched healthy donors and tracked circulating CD8+ T-cell counts. Increased clonality at ibrutinib response gave way to a return toward baseline at progression.

The length of the CDR3 is 12 residues. The V gene's germline CDR1 is MNHEY and CDR2 SVGAGI. Trimming shortened V by 5 bases and J by 2 bases, and 4 bases separated the two germline ends. Assay used: immunoSEQ multiplex PCR; TCRdb lists only in-frame clones, some missing. The top ten clones hold approximately 5.1% of a sample with over 250,000 clones, roughly three quarters of them seen once. This sequence was found in a human donor with chronic lymphocytic leukemia. The J gene is TRBJ1-3, the V gene TRBV6-5; D gene ambiguous. This sample comprised PBMCs, obtained at disease progression, from a patient treated with ibrutinib. CDR3 loop: CASSPTGNTIYF. The CDR3 DNA reads TGTGCCAGCAGTCCCACTGGAAACACCATATATTTT.